The 10 T cell receptor beta chains presented below share a single source sample, sequenced in a study of blood T cells in healthy people across ages. Using a J-beta primer mix together with a sample-barcoded 5' primer, a second PCR was run for roughly 6 to 12 cycles. TCRdb re-analysed the 5' RACE reads in MiXCR, keeping a single row per CDR3 protein. The repertoire holds about 1 million distinct CDR3 sequences, with 45% as singletons. Material for sequencing was blood. The receptors shown here come from a woman in her fifties or sixties in good health.

The chain joins TRBV20-1 to TRBJ2-5; D tentatively reads TRBD1 or TRBD2 (6 bases each). The V end lost 7 bases, the J end lost 6 bases, and 18 bases lay between the germline ends. This CDR3 contains 13 residues. CDR1 and CDR2 (germline): DFQATT, SNEGSKA (reference sequence). In DNA, the CDR3 is TGCAGTGTACCGGGGGCCGTTCCCAAGACCCAGTACTTC. Protein sequence: CSVPGAVPKTQYF.

This clonotype was seen many times. The chain has TRBV29-1 and TRBJ2-6, with D perhaps matching TRBD1 or TRBD2 (5 bases each). This CDR3 comprises 13 residues. CDR1 SQVTM and CDR2 ANQGSEA come from the germline V gene. Trimming cost V 7 bases and J 2 bases, with 9 bases left between them. The CDR3 protein is CSGQGAGANVLTF. DNA for the CDR3: TGCAGCGGCCAGGGAGCTGGGGCCAACGTCCTGACTTTC.

This chain joins TRBV27 and TRBJ2-1; 11 bases line up with TRBD2. Germline trimming cut 5 bases from V and 5 bases from J; bases unmatched to any gene: 5. CDR1 and CDR2 (germline): MNHEY, SMNVEV (reference sequence). The CDR3 contains 15 residues. CDR3 residues: CASSILTSGNNEQFF. The CDR3 coding sequence is TGTGCCAGCAGTATCCTGACTAGCGGGAACAATGAGCAGTTCTTC.

This clonotype was seen more than once but under ten times. DNA for the CDR3: TGTGCCAGCAGTCACCGTCCTAGCGGCCAAGAGACCCAGTACTTC. Encoded protein: CASSHRPSGQETQYF. The gene calls are TRBV27 and TRBJ2-5, with TRBD2 matching 7 bases. Trimming cost V 5 bases and J 1 base; bases outside gene matches: 7. This CDR3 contains 15 residues. Germline values: CDR1 MNHEY, CDR2 SMNVEV (reference sequence).

V gene TRBV20-1 combines with J gene TRBJ1-4; D remains ambiguous. Germline V gene sequence: CDR1 DFQATT, CDR2 SNEGSKA (reference sequence). V was clipped by 1 base and J by 5 bases, with 14 bases between them. The CDR3 loop spans 15 amino acids. CDR3 residues: CSARARGRPNEKLFF. In nucleotides, the CDR3 is TGCAGTGCTAGAGCGCGAGGCAGACCGAATGAAAAACTGTTTTTT.

This chain joins TRBV7-6 and TRBJ2-3, with a tentative D call TRBD2 (6 bases). The CDR3 is 17 residues long. Germline V gene sequence: CDR1 SGHVS, CDR2 FNYEAQ. Trimming stripped 0 bases from V and 2 bases from J, with 15 bases between. The CDR3 sequence is CASSLAGVGLTTDTQYF. The CDR3, as DNA: TGTGCCAGCAGCTTAGCGGGTGTGGGACTTACCACAGATACGCAGTATTTT.

This clonotype was seen more than once but under ten times. The rearrangement joins TRBV25-1 to TRBJ2-4; the D is unclear. The CDR3 sequence is 16 residues long. In germline, CDR1 is MGHDK, CDR2 SYGVNS. V was trimmed by 5 bases and J by 1 base, leaving 15 bases between them. The CDR3 loop is CASSLGISGAKNIQYF. The CDR3 region has the DNA TGTGCCAGCAGTCTGGGGATCTCTGGGGCCAAAAACATTCAGTACTTC.

This clonotype was found once. The chain joins TRBV10-3 to TRBJ2-4; 8 nucleotides line up with TRBD2. Near its end, the DNA agrees better with TRBJ2-7, so the J call may be wrong. Germline V gene data show CDR1 as ENHRY and CDR2 as SYGVKD. This CDR3 has 12 amino acids. CDR3 DNA: TGTGCCTACGGGAGGGTCTCCTACGAGCAGTACTTC. Residues: CAYGRVSYEQYF.

This chain uses TRBV5-1 with TRBJ2-3; a weak D match, TRBD2 (5 bases). Germline-derived CDR1 and CDR2 are SGHRS and YFSETQ. The CDR3 runs 16 residues. Between the trimmed V and J ends, which lost 0 bases and 0 bases, there was a span of 11 bases. This chain's CDR3 is CASSLEVASSTDTQYF. DNA of the CDR3: TGCGCCAGCAGCTTGGAGGTAGCGTCTAGCACAGATACGCAGTATTTT.

The chain joins TRBV7-2 to TRBJ2-3, with no clear D. The V gene lost 2 bases and the J gene lost 4 bases, with 13 bases spanning the gap. Germline values: CDR1 SGHTA, CDR2 FQGNSA. The length of the CDR3 is 15 residues. The CDR3 region has the DNA TGTGCCAGCAGCTTACAGGCCCGGGTGGCAGATACGCAGTATTTT. As protein: CASSLQARVADTQYF.